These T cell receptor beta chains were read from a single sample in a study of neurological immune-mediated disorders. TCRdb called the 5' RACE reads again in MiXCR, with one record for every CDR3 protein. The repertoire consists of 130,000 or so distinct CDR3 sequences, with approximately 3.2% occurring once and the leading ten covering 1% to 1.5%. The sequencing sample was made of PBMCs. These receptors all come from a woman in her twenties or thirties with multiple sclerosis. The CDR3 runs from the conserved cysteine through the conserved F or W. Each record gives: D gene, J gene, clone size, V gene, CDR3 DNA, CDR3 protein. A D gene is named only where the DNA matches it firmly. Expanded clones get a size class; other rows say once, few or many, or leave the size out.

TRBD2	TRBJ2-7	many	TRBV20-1	TGCAGTGCAGGGCGGGGGAGCTCCTACGAGCAGTACTTC	CSAGRGSSYEQYF
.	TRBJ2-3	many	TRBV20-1	TGCAGTGCTCGACGACCGGGCACAGATACGCAGTATTTT	CSARRPGTDTQYF
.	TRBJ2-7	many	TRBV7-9	TGTGCCAGCAGCTTACACGGCGGCCGCGGGGAGCAGTACTTC	CASSLHGGRGEQYF
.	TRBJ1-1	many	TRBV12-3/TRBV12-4	TGTGCCAGCAGCAGGCGTTCACCGAACACTGAAGCTTTCTTT	CASSRRSPNTEAFF
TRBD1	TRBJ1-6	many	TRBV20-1	TGCAGTGCTAGAGGGGACAGGAGCTTTTCACCCCTCCACTTT	CSARGDRSFSPLHF
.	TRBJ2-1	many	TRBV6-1	TGTGCCAGCAGTACTTGGACAGACCTCTCCTACAATGAGCAGTTCTTC	CASSTWTDLSYNEQFF
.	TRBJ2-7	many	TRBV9	TGTGCCAGCAGCGTAGACGGGGGTAGCTCCTACGAGCAGTACTTC	CASSVDGGSSYEQYF
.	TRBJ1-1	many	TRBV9	TGTGCCAGCAGCGTAGAAGCTCAGAACACTGAAGCTTTCTTT	CASSVEAQNTEAFF
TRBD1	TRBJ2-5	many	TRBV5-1	TGCGCCAGCAGCGCGCCAGGGGGCGGTGAGACCCAGTACTTC	CASSAPGGGETQYF
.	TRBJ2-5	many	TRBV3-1	TGTGCCAGCAGCCAAGTTGACGGATTAGAGACCCAGTACTTC	CASSQVDGLETQYF
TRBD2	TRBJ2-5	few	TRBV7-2	TGTGCCAGCAGCCTCCTACTAGCGGGAGATGAGACCCAGTACTTC	CASSLLLAGDETQYF
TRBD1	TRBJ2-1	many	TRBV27	TGTGCCAGCAGTCCATGGGTGGACAGGATCGACAATGAGCAGTTCTTC	CASSPWVDRIDNEQFF
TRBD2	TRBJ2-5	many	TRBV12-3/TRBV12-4	TGTGCCAGCAGTTTGGAGTTTCGGGGGGGGGAGACCCAGTACTTC	CASSLEFRGGETQYF
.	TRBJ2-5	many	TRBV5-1	TGCGCCAGCAGCTTGCAGACTAGTACTCAAGAGACCCAGTACTTC	CASSLQTSTQETQYF
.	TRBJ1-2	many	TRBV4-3	TGCGCCAGCAGCCAAGATGACCAGCCCGGGCATGGCTACACCTTC	CASSQDDQPGHGYTF
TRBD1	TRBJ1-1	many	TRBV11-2	TGTGCCAGCAGCTCTGGGGGACAGGGGTTAATCGGTAGCACTGAAGCTTTCTTT	CASSSGGQGLIGSTEAFF
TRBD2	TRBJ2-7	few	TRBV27	TGTGCCAGCAGCCGATCTCCGGGACTAGCGGGACACATATCCTACGAGCAGTACTTC	CASSRSPGLAGHISYEQYF
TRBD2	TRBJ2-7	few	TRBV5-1	TGCGCCAGCAGCTCGGGAGGGGGGGCCTACGAGCAGTACTTC	CASSSGGGAYEQYF
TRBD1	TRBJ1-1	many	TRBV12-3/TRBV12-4	TGTGCCAGCAGCCTTCGACAGGGCGTCACTGAAGCTTTCTTT	CASSLRQGVTEAFF
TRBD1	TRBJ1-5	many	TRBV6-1	TGTGCCAGTAGTCAGGGGGTTAGCAATCAGCCCCAGCATTTT	CASSQGVSNQPQHF
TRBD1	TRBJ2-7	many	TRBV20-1	TGCAGTGCACCCAGGGGGTCCCACGAGCAGTACTTC	CSAPRGSHEQYF
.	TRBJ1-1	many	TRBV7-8	TGTGCCAGCAGCTCACCGTTGGGGAATTTGAACACTGAAGCTTTCTTT	CASSSPLGNLNTEAFF
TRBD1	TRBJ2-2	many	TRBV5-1	TGCGCCAGCAGCTTCCGGGACAGGGGCGGTACCGGGGAGCTGTTTTTT	CASSFRDRGGTGELFF
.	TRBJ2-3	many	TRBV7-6	TGTGCCAGCAGCTTAGCACCGTGGGTGGATACGCAGTATTTT	CASSLAPWVDTQYF
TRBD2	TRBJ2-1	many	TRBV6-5	TGTGCCAGCAGCCTGACTAGCGGGGGGGCACATGAGCAGTTCTTC	CASSLTSGGAHEQFF
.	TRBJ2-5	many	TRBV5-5	TGTGCCAGCAGCAAGGGATGGGCGGGCGCGGAGACCCAGTACTTC	CASSKGWAGAETQYF
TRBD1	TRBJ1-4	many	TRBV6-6	TGTGCCAGCAGACGACAGGGGACTAATGAAAAACTGTTTTTT	CASRRQGTNEKLFF
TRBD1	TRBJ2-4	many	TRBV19	TGTGCCAGCGGACAGGGGGCTCCGTTGAACATTCAGTACTTC	CASGQGAPLNIQYF
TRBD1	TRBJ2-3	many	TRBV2	TGTGCCAGCAGTGAAGCGTTTTCAGGGGGAATTCGAGATACGCAGTATTTT	CASSEAFSGGIRDTQYF
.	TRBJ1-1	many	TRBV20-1	TGCAGTGCTAGACCCGGGGGCGCGCACACTGAAGCTTTCTTT	CSARPGGAHTEAFF
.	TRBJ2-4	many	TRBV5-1	TGCGCCAGCAGCCAGGCGGGGGCCGGCCTAGCCAAAAACATTCAGTACTTC	CASSQAGAGLAKNIQYF
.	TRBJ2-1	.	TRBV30	TGTGCCTGGTCCTCCGGCGGCAGGCCTCCCTTTGATGAGCAGTTCTTC	CAWSSGGRPPFDEQFF
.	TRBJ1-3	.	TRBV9	TGTGCCAGCAGCGTATTGGACAGCTCTGGAAACACCATATATTTT	CASSVLDSSGNTIYF
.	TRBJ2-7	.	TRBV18	TGTGCCAGCTCGCTTATGAATGTGCACGAGCAGTACTTC	CASSLMNVHEQYF
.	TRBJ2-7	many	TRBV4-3	TGCGCCAGCAGCCAAGGGTATGATTCCTACGAGCAGTACTTC	CASSQGYDSYEQYF
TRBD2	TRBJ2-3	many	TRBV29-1	TGCAGCGTTGGACTAGCGGGATTCACAGATACGCAGTATTTT	CSVGLAGFTDTQYF
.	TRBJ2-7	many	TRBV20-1	TGCAGTGCTAGAGTCATTTCCGGGGGCAGTTACGAGCAGTACTTC	CSARVISGGSYEQYF
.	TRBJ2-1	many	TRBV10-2	TGCGCCAGCAGTGACTTTACCCTCGTATCCTACAATGAGCAGTTCTTC	CASSDFTLVSYNEQFF
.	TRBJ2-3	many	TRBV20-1	TGCAGTGCTAGTTTCGGAGAAGATACGCAGTATTTT	CSASFGEDTQYF
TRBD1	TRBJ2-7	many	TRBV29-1	TGCAGCGCGGAGGGACGGGACAGGGAATCCTACGAGCAGTACTTC	CSAEGRDRESYEQYF
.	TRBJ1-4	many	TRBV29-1	TGCAGCGTTGATACCGGCGGGGCGCAAGCTAATGAAAAACTGTTTTTT	CSVDTGGAQANEKLFF
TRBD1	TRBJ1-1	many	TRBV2	TGTGCCAGCAGTGGGTTAACAGGGGGCACTGAAGCTTTCTTT	CASSGLTGGTEAFF
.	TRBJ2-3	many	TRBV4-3	TGCGCCAGCAGCCAACGGGCAGCCTATACGCAGTATTTT	CASSQRAAYTQYF
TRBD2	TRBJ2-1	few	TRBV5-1	TGCGCCACCCCGACTAGCGGCCCTCGGGGGTACAATGAGCAGTTCTTC	CATPTSGPRGYNEQFF
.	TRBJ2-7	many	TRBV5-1	TGCGCCAGCAGCTTACGCATGCAAGACGGTTCCTACGAGCAGTACTTC	CASSLRMQDGSYEQYF
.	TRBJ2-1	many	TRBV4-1	TGCGCCAGCAGCTTACAGGGCCCGGGCTCCTACAATGAGCAGTTCTTC	CASSLQGPGSYNEQFF
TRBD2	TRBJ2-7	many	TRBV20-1	TGCAGGGCGGGACTAGCGGGGGGTAACTCCTACGAGCAGTACTTC	CRAGLAGGNSYEQYF
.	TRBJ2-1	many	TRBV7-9	TGTGCCAGCAGCTATAAAAATGAGCAGTTCTTC	CASSYKNEQFF
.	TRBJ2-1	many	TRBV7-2	TGTGCCAGCAGCCCCCTCATCCGGGCCATTAAGGGCAATGAGCAGTTCTTC	CASSPLIRAIKGNEQFF
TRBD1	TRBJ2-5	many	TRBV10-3	TGTGCCATCAGTGAGGCCGGGACAGGGGGCCAAGAGACCCAGTACTTC	CAISEAGTGGQETQYF
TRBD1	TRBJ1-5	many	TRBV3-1	TGTGCCAGCAGCCAAGGACAGGGCGTCAATCAGCCCCAGCATTTT	CASSQGQGVNQPQHF
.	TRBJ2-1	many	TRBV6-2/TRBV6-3	TGTGCCAGCAGTGACCTCGCGGGGGCGAGGAATGAGCAGTTCTTC	CASSDLAGARNEQFF
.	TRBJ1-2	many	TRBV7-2	TGTGCCAGCAGCCCCCCAGGGGATGGCTATGGCTACACCTTC	CASSPPGDGYGYTF
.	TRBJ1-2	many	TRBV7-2	TGTGCCAGCAGCTCCGCCCCAGGGTTCGGCTACACCTTC	CASSSAPGFGYTF